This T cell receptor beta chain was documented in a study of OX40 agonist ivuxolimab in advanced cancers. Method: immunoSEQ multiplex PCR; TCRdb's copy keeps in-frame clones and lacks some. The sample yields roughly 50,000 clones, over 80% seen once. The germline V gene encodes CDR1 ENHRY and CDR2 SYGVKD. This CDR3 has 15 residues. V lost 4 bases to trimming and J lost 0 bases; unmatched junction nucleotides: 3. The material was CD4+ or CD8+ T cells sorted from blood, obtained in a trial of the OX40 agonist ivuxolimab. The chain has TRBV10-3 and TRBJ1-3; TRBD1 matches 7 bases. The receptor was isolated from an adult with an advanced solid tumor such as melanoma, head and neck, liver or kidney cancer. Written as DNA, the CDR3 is TGTGCCATCAGTGGACAGGGTGCCTCTGGAAACACCATATATTTT. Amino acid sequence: CAISGQGASGNTIYF.